This T cell receptor (beta chain) was retrieved from a study of blood T cell repertoires in COVID-19. Study summary: Some COVID-19 samples were acute and others convalescent; all came from the United States, Italy and Spain. Nucleic acid was either cDNA or gDNA, and it came from T cells, B-cell-depleted T cells, or PBMCs.

CDR3 length: 18 residues. V lost 1 base to trimming and J lost 0 bases, with 19 bases between them. Germline lookup yields CDR1 SGDLS and CDR2 YYNGEE. The protocol was immunoSEQ multiplex PCR, while the TCRdb copy is restricted to in-frame clones and leaves out a portion. This table has tens of thousands of clones, 70% to 90% appearing once. J is TRBJ1-1 and V is TRBV9; D is possibly TRBD1 (5 bases). The sequenced sample consisted of peripheral blood. This TCR derives from a woman of 80 years or more with acute or convalescent COVID-19. The CDR3 DNA sequence: TGTGCCAGCAGCGTATTGGGGCGTCGTAGAGAGTTGAACACTGAAGCTTTCTTT. Protein product: CASSVLGRRRELNTEAFF.